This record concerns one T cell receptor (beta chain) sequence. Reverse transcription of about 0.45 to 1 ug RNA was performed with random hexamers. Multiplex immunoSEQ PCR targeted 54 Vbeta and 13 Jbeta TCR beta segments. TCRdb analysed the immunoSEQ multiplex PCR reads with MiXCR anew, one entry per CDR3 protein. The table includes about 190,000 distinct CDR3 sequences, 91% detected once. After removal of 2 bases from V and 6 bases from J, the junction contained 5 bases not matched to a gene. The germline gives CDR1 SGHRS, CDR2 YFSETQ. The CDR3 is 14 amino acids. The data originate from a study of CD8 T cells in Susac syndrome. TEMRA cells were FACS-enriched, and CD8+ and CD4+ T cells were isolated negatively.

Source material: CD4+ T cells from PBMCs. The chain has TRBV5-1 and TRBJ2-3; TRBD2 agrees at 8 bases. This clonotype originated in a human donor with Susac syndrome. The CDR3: CASSFGLAADTQYF. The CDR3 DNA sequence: TGCGCCAGCAGCTTCGGACTAGCCGCGGATACGCAGTATTTT. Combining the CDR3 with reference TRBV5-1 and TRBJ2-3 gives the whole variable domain KAGVTQTPRYLIKTRGQQVTLSCSPISGHRSVSWYQQTPGQGLQFLFEYFSETQRNKGNFPGRFSGRQFSNSRSEMNVSTLELGDSALYLCASSFGLAADTQYFGPGTRLTVL.